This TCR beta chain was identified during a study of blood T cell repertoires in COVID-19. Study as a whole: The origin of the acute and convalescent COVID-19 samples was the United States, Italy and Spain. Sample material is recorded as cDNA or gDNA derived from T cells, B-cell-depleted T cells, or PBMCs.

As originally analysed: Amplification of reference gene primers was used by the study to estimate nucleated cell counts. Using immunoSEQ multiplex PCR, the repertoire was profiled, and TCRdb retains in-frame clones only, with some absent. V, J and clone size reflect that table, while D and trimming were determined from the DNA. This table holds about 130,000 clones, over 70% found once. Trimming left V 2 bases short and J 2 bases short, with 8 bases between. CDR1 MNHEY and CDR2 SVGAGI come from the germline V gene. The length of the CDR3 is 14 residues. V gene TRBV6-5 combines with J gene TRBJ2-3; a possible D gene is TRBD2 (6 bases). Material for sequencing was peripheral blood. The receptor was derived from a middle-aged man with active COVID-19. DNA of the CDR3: TGTGCCAGCAGTTACCGGGGGATCACAGATACGCAGTATTTT. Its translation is CASSYRGITDTQYF.